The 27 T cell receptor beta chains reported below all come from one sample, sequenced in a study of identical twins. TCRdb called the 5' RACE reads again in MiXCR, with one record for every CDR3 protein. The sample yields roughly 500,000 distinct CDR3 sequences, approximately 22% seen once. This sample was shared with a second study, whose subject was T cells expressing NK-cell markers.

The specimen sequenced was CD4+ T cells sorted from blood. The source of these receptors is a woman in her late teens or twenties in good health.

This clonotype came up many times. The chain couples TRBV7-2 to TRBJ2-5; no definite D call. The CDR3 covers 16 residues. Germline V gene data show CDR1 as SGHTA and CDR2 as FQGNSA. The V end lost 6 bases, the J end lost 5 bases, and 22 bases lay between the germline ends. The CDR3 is CASSPNTRSSMETQYF. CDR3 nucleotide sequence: TGTGCCAGCAGTCCAAACACCAGGTCCAGTATGGAGACCCAGTACTTC.

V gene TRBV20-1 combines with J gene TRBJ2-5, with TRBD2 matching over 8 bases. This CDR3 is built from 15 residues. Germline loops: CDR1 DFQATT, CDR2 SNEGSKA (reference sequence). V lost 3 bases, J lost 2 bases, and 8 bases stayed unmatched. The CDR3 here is CSASGSGRGQETQYF. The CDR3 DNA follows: TGCAGTGCTAGTGGGAGCGGGAGAGGGCAAGAGACCCAGTACTTC.

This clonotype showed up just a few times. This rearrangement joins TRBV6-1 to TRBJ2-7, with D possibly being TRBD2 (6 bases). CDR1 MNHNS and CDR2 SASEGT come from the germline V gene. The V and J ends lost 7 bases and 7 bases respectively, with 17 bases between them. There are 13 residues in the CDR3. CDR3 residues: CASKLGHAGEQYF. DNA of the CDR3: TGTGCCAGCAAACTAGGCCATGCGGGAGAGCAGTACTTC.

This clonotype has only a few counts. CDR3 DNA: TGTGCCAGCAGTGAAGGCAGAAACATTCAGTACTTC. It is translated as CASSEGRNIQYF. This sequence joins TRBV25-1 and TRBJ2-4; D is unresolved. In germline, CDR1 is MGHDK, CDR2 SYGVNS. The CDR3 consists of 12 residues. V lost 2 bases, J lost 6 bases, and 5 bases lay in between.

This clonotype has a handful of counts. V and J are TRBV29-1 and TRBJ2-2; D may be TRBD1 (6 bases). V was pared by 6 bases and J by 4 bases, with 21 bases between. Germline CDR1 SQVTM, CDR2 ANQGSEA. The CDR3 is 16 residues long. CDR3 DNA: TGCAGCGTGACTCCTCGGGTACAGGGCGCCACCGGGGAGCTGTTTTTT. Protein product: CSVTPRVQGATGELFF.

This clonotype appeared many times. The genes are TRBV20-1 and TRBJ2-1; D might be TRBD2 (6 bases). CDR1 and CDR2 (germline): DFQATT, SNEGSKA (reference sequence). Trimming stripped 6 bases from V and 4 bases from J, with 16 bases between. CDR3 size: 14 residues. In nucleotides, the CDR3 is TGCAGTGCCCAGCGGCTAGCGAGGTACAATGAGCAGTTCTTC. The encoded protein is CSAQRLARYNEQFF.

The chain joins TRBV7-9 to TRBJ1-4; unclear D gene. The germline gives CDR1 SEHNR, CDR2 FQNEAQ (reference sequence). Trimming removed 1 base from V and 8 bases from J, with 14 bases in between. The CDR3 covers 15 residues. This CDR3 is CASSLGFQRGEKLFF. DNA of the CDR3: TGTGCCAGCAGCTTAGGGTTCCAAAGAGGAGAAAAACTGTTTTTT.

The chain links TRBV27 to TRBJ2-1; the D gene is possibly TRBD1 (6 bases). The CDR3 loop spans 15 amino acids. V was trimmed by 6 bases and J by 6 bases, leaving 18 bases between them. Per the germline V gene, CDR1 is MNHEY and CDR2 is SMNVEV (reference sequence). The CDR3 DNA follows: TGTGCCAGCAGCTTAACCGCTACAGGGTTCAATGAGCAGTTCTTC. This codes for CASSLTATGFNEQFF.

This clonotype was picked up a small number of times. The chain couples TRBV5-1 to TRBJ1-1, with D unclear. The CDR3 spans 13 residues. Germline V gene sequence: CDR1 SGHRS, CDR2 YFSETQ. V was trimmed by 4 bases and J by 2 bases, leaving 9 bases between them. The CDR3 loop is CASSDHTNTEAFF. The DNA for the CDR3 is TGCGCCAGCAGCGACCACACCAACACTGAAGCTTTCTTT. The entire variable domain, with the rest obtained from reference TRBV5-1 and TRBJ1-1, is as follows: KAGVTQTPRYLIKTRGQQVTLSCSPISGHRSVSWYQQTPGQGLQFLFEYFSETQRNKGNFPGRFSGRQFSNSRSEMNVSTLELGDSALYLCASSDHTNTEAFFGQGTRLTVV.

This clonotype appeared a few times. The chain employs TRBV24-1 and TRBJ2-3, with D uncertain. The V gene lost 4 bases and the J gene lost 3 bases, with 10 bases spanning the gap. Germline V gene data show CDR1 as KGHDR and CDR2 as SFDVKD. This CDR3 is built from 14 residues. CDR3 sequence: CATSDPQVTDTQYF. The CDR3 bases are TGTGCCACCAGTGACCCCCAGGTTACAGATACGCAGTATTTT.

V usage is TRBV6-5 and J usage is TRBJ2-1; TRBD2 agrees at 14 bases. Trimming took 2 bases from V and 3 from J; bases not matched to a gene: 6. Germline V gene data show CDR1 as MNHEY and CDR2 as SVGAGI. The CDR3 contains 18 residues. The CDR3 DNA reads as TGTGCCAGCAGTTACCCACGACTAGCGGGAGGGGTCTACAATGAGCAGTTCTTC. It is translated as CASSYPRLAGGVYNEQFF.

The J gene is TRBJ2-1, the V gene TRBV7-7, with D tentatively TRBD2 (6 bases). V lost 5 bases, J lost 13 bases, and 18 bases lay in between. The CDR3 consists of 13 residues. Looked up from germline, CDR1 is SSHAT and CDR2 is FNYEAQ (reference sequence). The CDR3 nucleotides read TGTGCCAGCAGCCCGACAGCAGCGGGTAGTCAGTTCTTC. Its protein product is CASSPTAAGSQFF.

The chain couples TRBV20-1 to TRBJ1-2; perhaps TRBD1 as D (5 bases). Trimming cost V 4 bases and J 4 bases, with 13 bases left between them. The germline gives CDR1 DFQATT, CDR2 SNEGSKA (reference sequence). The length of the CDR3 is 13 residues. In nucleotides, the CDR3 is TGCAGTGCTACCGACAGAGTCGGCTATGGCTACACCTTC. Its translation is CSATDRVGYGYTF.

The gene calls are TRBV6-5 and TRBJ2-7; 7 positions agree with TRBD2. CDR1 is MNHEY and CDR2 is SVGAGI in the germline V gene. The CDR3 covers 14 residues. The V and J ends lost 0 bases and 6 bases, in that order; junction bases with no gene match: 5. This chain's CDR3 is CASSYSRTRGEQYF. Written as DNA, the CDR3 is TGTGCCAGCAGTTACTCCAGGACTAGAGGCGAGCAGTACTTC.

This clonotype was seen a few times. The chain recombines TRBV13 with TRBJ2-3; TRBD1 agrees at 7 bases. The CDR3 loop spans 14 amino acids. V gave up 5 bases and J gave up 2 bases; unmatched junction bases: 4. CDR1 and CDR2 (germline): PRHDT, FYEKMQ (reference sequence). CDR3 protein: CASSPGTDTDTQYF. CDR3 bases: TGTGCCAGCAGCCCCGGGACAGACACAGATACGCAGTATTTT.

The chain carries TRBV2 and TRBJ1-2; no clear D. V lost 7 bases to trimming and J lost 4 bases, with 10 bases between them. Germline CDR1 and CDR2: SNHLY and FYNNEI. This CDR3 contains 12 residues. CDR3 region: CASTPALYGYTF. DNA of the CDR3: TGTGCCAGCACTCCTGCCCTCTATGGCTACACCTTC. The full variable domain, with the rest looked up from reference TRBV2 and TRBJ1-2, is EPEVTQTPSHQVTQMGQEVILRCVPISNHLYFYWYRQILGQKVEFLVSFYNNEISEKSEIFDDQFSVERPDGSNFTLKIRSTKLEDSAMYFCASTPALYGYTFGSGTRLTVV.

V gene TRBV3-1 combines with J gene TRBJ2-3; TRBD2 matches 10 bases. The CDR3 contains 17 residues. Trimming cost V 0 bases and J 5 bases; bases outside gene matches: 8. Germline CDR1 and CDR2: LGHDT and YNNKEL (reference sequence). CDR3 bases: TGTGCCAGCAGCCAAGAAAAGCGGGGGGGCCCGATAGATACGCAGTATTTT. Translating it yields CASSQEKRGGPIDTQYF.

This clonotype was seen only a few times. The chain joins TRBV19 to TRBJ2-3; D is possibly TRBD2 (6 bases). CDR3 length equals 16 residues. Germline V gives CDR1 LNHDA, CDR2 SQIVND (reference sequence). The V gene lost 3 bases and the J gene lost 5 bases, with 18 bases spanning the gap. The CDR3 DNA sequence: TGTGCCAGTAGTATGGCTCCAACGGGGGTGAAAGATACGCAGTATTTT. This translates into CASSMAPTGVKDTQYF. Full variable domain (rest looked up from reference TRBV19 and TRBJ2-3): DGGITQSPKYLFRKEGQNVTLSCEQNLNHDAMYWYRQDPGQGLRLIYYSQIVNDFQKGDIAEGYSVSREKKESFPLTVTSAQKNPTAFYLCASSMAPTGVKDTQYFGPGTRLTVL.

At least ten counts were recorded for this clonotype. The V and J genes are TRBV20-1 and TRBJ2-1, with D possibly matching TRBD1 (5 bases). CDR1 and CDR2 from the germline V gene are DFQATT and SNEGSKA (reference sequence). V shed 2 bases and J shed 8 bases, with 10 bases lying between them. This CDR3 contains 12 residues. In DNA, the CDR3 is TGCAGTGCTAGAAGGGGAAGTGATGAGCAGTTCTTC. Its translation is CSARRGSDEQFF.

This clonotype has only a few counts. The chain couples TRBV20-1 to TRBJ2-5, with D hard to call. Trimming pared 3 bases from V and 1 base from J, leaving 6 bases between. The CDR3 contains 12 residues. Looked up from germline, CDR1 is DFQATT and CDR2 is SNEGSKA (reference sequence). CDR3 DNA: TGCAGTGCTAGTACAAGCCAAGAGACCCAGTACTTC. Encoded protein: CSASTSQETQYF.

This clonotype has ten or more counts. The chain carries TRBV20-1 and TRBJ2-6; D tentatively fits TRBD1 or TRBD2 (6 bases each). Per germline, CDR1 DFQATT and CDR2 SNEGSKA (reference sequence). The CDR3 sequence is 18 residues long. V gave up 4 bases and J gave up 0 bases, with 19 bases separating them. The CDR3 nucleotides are TGCAGTGCTACGCCTAGTTTAGGGGGAGGCTCTGGGGCCAACGTCCTGACTTTC. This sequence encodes CSATPSLGGGSGANVLTF.

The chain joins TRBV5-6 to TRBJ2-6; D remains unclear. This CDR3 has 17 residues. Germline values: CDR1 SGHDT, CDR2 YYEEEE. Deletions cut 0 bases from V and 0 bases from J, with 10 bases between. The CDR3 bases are TGTGCCAGCAGCTTGGACGGCATTCCCTCTGGGGCCAACGTCCTGACTTTC. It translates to CASSLDGIPSGANVLTF.

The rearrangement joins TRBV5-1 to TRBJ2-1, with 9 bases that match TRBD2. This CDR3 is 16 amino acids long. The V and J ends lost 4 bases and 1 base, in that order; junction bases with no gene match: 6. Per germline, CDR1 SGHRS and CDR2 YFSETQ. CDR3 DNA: TGCGCCAGCAGCATCATAGCGGGAGTTTCCTACAATGAGCAGTTCTTC. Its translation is CASSIIAGVSYNEQFF.

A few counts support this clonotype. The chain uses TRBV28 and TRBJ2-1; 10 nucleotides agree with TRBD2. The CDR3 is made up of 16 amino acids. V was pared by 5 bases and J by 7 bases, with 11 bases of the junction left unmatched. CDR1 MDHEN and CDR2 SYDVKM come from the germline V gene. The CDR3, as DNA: TGTGCCAGCAGTCCCCTCGGAGCGGGAGGGTGGAATGAGCAGTTCTTC. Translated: CASSPLGAGGWNEQFF.

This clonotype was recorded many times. CDR3 nucleotides: TGTGCCAGCAGTTACCTCCGGACAGGGGGCGGTGAGCAGTACTTC. Residues: CASSYLRTGGGEQYF. The chain employs TRBV6-5 and TRBJ2-7, with 11 bases matching TRBD1. The CDR3 loop spans 15 amino acids. Per germline, CDR1 MNHEY and CDR2 SVGAGI. The junction had 7 bases not matched to a gene; V was cut back by 2 bases and J by 7 bases.

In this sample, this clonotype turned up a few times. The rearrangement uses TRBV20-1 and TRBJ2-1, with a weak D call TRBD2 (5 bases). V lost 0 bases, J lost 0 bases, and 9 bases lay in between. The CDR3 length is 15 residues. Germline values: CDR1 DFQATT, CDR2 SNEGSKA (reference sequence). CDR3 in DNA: TGCAGTGCTAGAGACCGGGAAACCTCCTACAATGAGCAGTTCTTC. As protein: CSARDRETSYNEQFF.

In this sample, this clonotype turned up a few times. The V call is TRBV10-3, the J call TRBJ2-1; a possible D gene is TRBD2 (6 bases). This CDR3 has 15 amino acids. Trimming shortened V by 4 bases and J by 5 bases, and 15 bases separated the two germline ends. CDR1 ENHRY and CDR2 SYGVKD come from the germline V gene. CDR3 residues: CAISGFGTQDNEQFF. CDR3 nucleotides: TGTGCCATCAGTGGTTTCGGGACTCAAGACAATGAGCAGTTCTTC.